The 29 T cell receptor beta chains given below trace back to one sample, sequenced in a study of T cell changes during pregnancy in multiple sclerosis. Sequencing used immunoSEQ multiplex PCR; TCRdb keeps in-frame clones, though not all of them. This table has about 71,000 clones, roughly nine tenths appearing once. The material sequenced was CD8+ T cells from peripheral blood mononuclear cells, taken before pregnancy. The receptor set was obtained from a female donor with multiple sclerosis, enrolled in a pregnancy study.

The DNA of the CDR3 is TGTGCCAGTAGTATTTCCCCGGGGGTAAGTACGCAGTATTTT. The encoded protein is CASSISPGVSTQYF. The gene calls are TRBV19 and TRBJ2-3; tentative D call: TRBD2 (6 bases). Per germline, CDR1 LNHDA and CDR2 SQIVND (reference sequence). CDR3 length: 14 amino acids. V was trimmed by 3 bases and J by 8 bases, leaving 15 bases between them.

This sequence joins TRBV2 and TRBJ1-5, with D uncertain. Germline V gene sequence: CDR1 SNHLY, CDR2 FYNNEI. V was cut by 0 bases and J by 7 bases, with 10 bases left in between. This CDR3 is built from 14 residues. CDR3 DNA: TGTGCCAGCAGTGAAGCGAGGAAAGGACAGCCCCAGCATTTT. Amino acid sequence: CASSEARKGQPQHF.

The chain couples TRBV9 to TRBJ2-2, with TRBD1 as a possible D gene (6 bases). The CDR3 is 19 amino acids. Trimming cost V 4 bases and J 3 bases, with 25 bases left between them. Germline-derived CDR1 and CDR2 are SGDLS and YYNGEE. DNA of the CDR3: TGTGCCAGCAGCACACGACCTGGACAGATCGCTCGGGACACCGGGGAGCTGTTTTTT. It specifies CASSTRPGQIARDTGELFF.

This chain uses TRBV28 with TRBJ1-5, with 11 bases lining up with TRBD1. The germline gives CDR1 MDHEN, CDR2 SYDVKM. The CDR3 sequence is 18 residues long. V lost 3 bases, J lost 2 bases, and 9 bases stayed unmatched. The CDR3 DNA sequence: TGTGCCAGCAGTTTCCGGGACAGGGGGTTTGTAGGCAATCAGCCCCAGCATTTT. Its translation: CASSFRDRGFVGNQPQHF.

The rearrangement uses TRBV2 and TRBJ1-2; D gene unclear. The V end lost 1 base, the J end lost 2 bases, and 11 bases lay between the germline ends. The CDR3 covers 15 residues. Germline values: CDR1 SNHLY, CDR2 FYNNEI. The CDR3 here is CASSEGHRPNYGYTF. The CDR3, as DNA: TGTGCCAGCAGTGAAGGGCACAGACCAAACTATGGCTACACCTTC. Filled out from reference TRBV2 and TRBJ1-2, the complete variable domain reads EPEVTQTPSHQVTQMGQEVILRCVPISNHLYFYWYRQILGQKVEFLVSFYNNEISEKSEIFDDQFSVERPDGSNFTLKIRSTKLEDSAMYFCASSEGHRPNYGYTFGSGTRLTVV.

The genes are TRBV5-6 and TRBJ1-5; 8 nucleotides align to TRBD1. The CDR3 has 14 residues. After removal of 5 bases from V and 5 bases from J, the junction contained 6 bases not matched to a gene. Germline lookup yields CDR1 SGHDT and CDR2 YYEEEE. The CDR3 DNA reads TGTGCCAGCAGTTGGGGACAGGACTATCAGCCCCAGCATTTT. This translates into CASSWGQDYQPQHF.

This chain joins TRBV27 and TRBJ2-2; D uncertain. The CDR3 totals 14 residues. Germline CDR1 reads MNHEY; CDR2 reads SMNVEV (reference sequence). V was cut by 6 bases and J by 6 bases, with 14 bases left in between. CDR3 DNA sequence: TGTGCCAGCAGCTTTGCCAATGGAGCCGGGGAGCTGTTTTTT. This codes for CASSFANGAGELFF.

The genes are TRBV7-9 and TRBJ2-7; tentative D call: TRBD1 (6 bases). The length of the CDR3 is 19 residues. V shed 5 bases and J shed 3 bases, with 29 bases lying between them. CDR1 and CDR2 from the germline V gene are SEHNR and FQNEAQ (reference sequence). The CDR3 nucleotides read TGTGCCAGCAGCCAACGCACAGGGCCCGCCGTACTGCCACTCTACGAGCAGTACTTC. Its protein is CASSQRTGPAVLPLYEQYF.

The J gene is TRBJ2-7, the V gene TRBV7-3, with 8 bases lining up with TRBD1. The trim removed 1 base at V and 2 bases at J, leaving 10 bases unmatched. The CDR3 consists of 17 residues. Germline V gene data show CDR1 as SGHTA and CDR2 as FQGTGA. CDR3 loop: CASSLNPGTGEPYEQYF. In DNA, the CDR3 is TGTGCCAGCAGCTTAAACCCCGGGACAGGAGAACCCTACGAGCAGTACTTC.

The J gene is TRBJ2-1, the V gene TRBV6-5, with 9 nucleotides matching TRBD2. CDR1 is MNHEY and CDR2 is SVGAGI in the germline V gene. The ends lost 6 bases at V and 10 bases at J; junction bases unmatched: 7. The CDR3 covers 13 residues. This CDR3 reads CASSPSGVGEQFF. CDR3 DNA: TGTGCCAGCAGCCCTAGCGGGGTGGGCGAGCAGTTCTTC.

The J gene is TRBJ1-5, the V gene TRBV7-8; D is unresolved. V lost 1 base and J 8 bases, leaving 15 bases between the germline ends. Germline CDR1 and CDR2: SGHVS and FQNEAQ. The CDR3 sequence is 15 residues long. The CDR3 reads CASSLDGRSVEPQHF. The CDR3 DNA follows: TGTGCCAGCAGCTTAGACGGCAGGTCGGTGGAGCCCCAGCATTTT. Combining the CDR3 with reference TRBV7-8 and TRBJ1-5 gives the whole variable domain GAGVSQSPRYKVAKRGQDVALRCDPISGHVSLFWYQQALGQGPEFLTYFQNEAQLDKSGLPSDRFFAERPEGSVSTLKIQRTQQEDSAVYLCASSLDGRSVEPQHFGDGTRLSIL.

The chain links TRBV20-1 to TRBJ2-7; D remains unclear. CDR3 length: 11 residues. Looked up from germline, CDR1 is DFQATT and CDR2 is SNEGSKA (reference sequence). With 3 bases removed from V and 6 bases from J, the gap between germline ends came to 9 bases. DNA for the CDR3: TGCAGTGCTAGGGGCAGCCCCGAGCAGTACTTC. Translation: CSARGSPEQYF.

This chain uses TRBV14 with TRBJ2-1, with TRBD2 identical over 8 bases. Per the germline V gene, CDR1 is SGHDN and CDR2 is FVKESK. Unmatched junction bases numbered 8, after V lost 2 bases and J lost 2 bases. This CDR3 has 17 residues. This CDR3 is CASSQMLGRGAYNEQFF. CDR3 DNA: TGTGCCAGCAGCCAAATGTTGGGGCGGGGGGCCTACAATGAGCAGTTCTTC.

This sequence joins TRBV6-6 and TRBJ1-2; 9 positions agree with TRBD1. The ends lost 5 bases at V and 6 bases at J; junction bases unmatched: 4. This CDR3 is built from 13 residues. CDR1 and CDR2 (germline): MNHNY, SVGAGI (reference sequence). CDR3 sequence reads: CASSAGQGNGYTF. The CDR3 bases are TGTGCCAGCAGTGCCGGACAGGGGAATGGCTACACCTTC.

This clone was observed a single time. The rearrangement uses TRBV28 and TRBJ1-6; 7 bases agree with TRBD1. With V trimmed by 3 bases and J by 3 bases, 11 bases remained unmatched. There are 18 residues in the CDR3. CDR1 and CDR2 (germline): MDHEN, SYDVKM. The CDR3 DNA reads as TGTGCCAGCAGTTTGGCTGAAACAGGGGTTATCTATAATTCACCCCTCCACTTT. Residues: CASSLAETGVIYNSPLHF.

The rearrangement joins TRBV6-1 to TRBJ2-3; weak D call: TRBD2 (6 bases). Trimming took 7 bases from V and 0 from J, leaving 11 bases between them. Germline assignment: CDR1 MNHNS and CDR2 SASEGT. The CDR3 spans 14 residues. The DNA of the CDR3 is TGTGCCAGCAAGAAGGCGGGAAGCACAGATACGCAGTATTTT. Protein sequence: CASKKAGSTDTQYF.

The chain uses TRBV9 and TRBJ2-3; D unclear. Germline V gene sequence: CDR1 SGDLS, CDR2 YYNGEE. The CDR3 has 15 amino acids. V lost 2 bases, J lost 4 bases, and 14 bases lay in between. CDR3: CASSVVGLGADTQYF. In nucleotides, the CDR3 is TGTGCCAGCAGCGTGGTCGGCCTGGGCGCAGATACGCAGTATTTT.

The chain links TRBV9 to TRBJ1-3; 10 nucleotides line up with TRBD1. Trimming at V came to 3 bases and at J to 8 bases, leaving 5 bases not matched to a gene. The CDR3 runs 14 residues. Per the germline V gene, CDR1 is SGDLS and CDR2 is YYNGEE. The DNA of the CDR3 is TGTGCCAGCAGCGACGGGACAGGGGAAGACACCATATATTTT. Amino acids: CASSDGTGEDTIYF.

The chain uses TRBV11-2 and TRBJ1-4; D uncertain. This CDR3 is built from 15 residues. Germline lookup yields CDR1 SGHAT and CDR2 FQNNGV. The germline V and J ends were trimmed by 1 base and 7 bases, with 13 bases remaining between them. In nucleotides, the CDR3 is TGTGCCAGCAGCTTAGGAATGAGTCTCTCTGAAAAACTGTTTTTT. Protein sequence: CASSLGMSLSEKLFF.

This clone was seen just once. This chain links TRBV7-2 with TRBJ1-6; perhaps TRBD1 as D (5 bases). The CDR3 has 17 residues. Germline CDR1 is SGHTA and CDR2 is FQGNSA. V lost 6 bases and J lost 6, with 21 bases in between. The CDR3 loop reads CASSPGRAGSINSPLHF. DNA for the CDR3: TGTGCCAGCAGTCCTGGCCGGGCAGGGTCGATTAATTCACCCCTCCACTTT.

V is TRBV7-9 and J is TRBJ1-5; no clear D. The V end was cut by 0 bases, the J end by 3 bases, with 6 bases between. From germline, CDR1 is SEHNR and CDR2 FQNEAQ (reference sequence). The CDR3 is 14 amino acids. The CDR3 spells CASSLADYNQPQHF. The CDR3, as DNA: TGTGCCAGCAGCTTAGCGGACTACAATCAGCCCCAGCATTTT.

This clone occurred once. This chain connects TRBV19 to TRBJ1-4; tentative D call: TRBD1 (6 bases). Trimming removed 1 base at V and 8 bases at J, with 20 bases between. There are 17 residues in the CDR3. CDR1 is LNHDA and CDR2 is SQIVND in the germline V gene (reference sequence). The CDR3 DNA is TGTGCCAGTAGTATAGGCCCCCGACAGGAAGGTGACGAAAAACTGTTTTTT. Residues: CASSIGPRQEGDEKLFF.

As concerns this clone: The junction departs from the called germline gene at one end, perhaps through a read error. V is TRBV13 and J is TRBJ2-7, with D hard to call. The CDR3 loop spans 15 amino acids. Germline assignment: CDR1 PRHDT and CDR2 FYEKMQ (reference sequence). The CDR3 DNA sequence: TGTGCCAGCAGCGCCCACGCTAGATCTTCCTCCGAGCAGTACTTC. This codes for CASSAHARSSSEQYF. The full variable domain, rest sourced from reference TRBV13 and TRBJ2-7, is AAGVIQSPRHLIKEKRETATLKCYPIPRHDTVYWYQQGPGQDPQFLISFYEKMQSDKGSIPDRFSAQQFSDYHSELNMSSLELGDSALYFCASSAHARSSSEQYFGPGTRLTVT.

The chain combines TRBV6-5 with TRBJ2-7; no reliable D call. Germline V gives CDR1 MNHEY, CDR2 SVGAGI. With 6 bases removed from V and 7 bases from J, the gap between germline ends came to 13 bases. The CDR3 extends over 12 amino acids. The CDR3 protein is CASSPGGREQYF. CDR3 nucleotide sequence: TGTGCCAGCAGCCCTGGTGGTCGGGAGCAGTACTTC.

The genes are TRBV19 and TRBJ2-3; possibly TRBD2 for D (5 bases). CDR3 size: 15 residues. Trimming pared 1 base from V and 2 bases from J, leaving 10 bases between. Germline V lookup: CDR1 LNHDA, CDR2 SQIVND (reference sequence). The CDR3 loop is CASSIVSGPTDTQYF. As DNA, the CDR3 is TGTGCCAGTAGTATAGTCAGCGGTCCCACAGATACGCAGTATTTT.

The chain is built from TRBV19 and TRBJ2-1; D unresolved. CDR3 size: 14 residues. Germline CDR1 LNHDA, CDR2 SQIVND (reference sequence). V dropped 3 bases and J dropped 4 bases, with 10 bases sitting between them. The CDR3 loop reads CASSMVADYNEQFF. The CDR3 nucleotides read TGTGCCAGTAGTATGGTGGCTGATTACAATGAGCAGTTCTTC.

The CDR3 is CASSKVTGSGTEAFF. CDR3 in DNA: TGTGCCAGCAGCAAAGTGACGGGTAGCGGCACTGAAGCTTTCTTT. This sequence joins TRBV21-1 and TRBJ1-1. TRBV21-1 has pseudogene status. The CDR3 spans 15 residues.

V usage is TRBV6-4 and J usage is TRBJ2-5; no firm D call. CDR1 is MRHNA, CDR2 SNTAGT, per germline. The CDR3 runs 13 residues. Trimming stripped 3 bases from V and 2 bases from J, with 7 bases between. The CDR3 DNA is TGTGCCAGCAGTGAACACAGTCAAGAGACCCAGTACTTC. This gives the protein CASSEHSQETQYF.

Remarks on this clone: The germline gene is not matched at one end of the junction; a read error may be the cause. CDR3 nucleotide sequence: TGTGCTAGCAGCTTGACAGGGGGCCTTGTGGAGACCCAGTACTTC. Translating it yields CASSLTGGLVETQYF. The V gene is TRBV7-7, the J gene TRBJ2-5; 10 nucleotides agree with TRBD1. This CDR3 is 15 amino acids long. Per germline, CDR1 SSHAT and CDR2 FNYEAQ (reference sequence).